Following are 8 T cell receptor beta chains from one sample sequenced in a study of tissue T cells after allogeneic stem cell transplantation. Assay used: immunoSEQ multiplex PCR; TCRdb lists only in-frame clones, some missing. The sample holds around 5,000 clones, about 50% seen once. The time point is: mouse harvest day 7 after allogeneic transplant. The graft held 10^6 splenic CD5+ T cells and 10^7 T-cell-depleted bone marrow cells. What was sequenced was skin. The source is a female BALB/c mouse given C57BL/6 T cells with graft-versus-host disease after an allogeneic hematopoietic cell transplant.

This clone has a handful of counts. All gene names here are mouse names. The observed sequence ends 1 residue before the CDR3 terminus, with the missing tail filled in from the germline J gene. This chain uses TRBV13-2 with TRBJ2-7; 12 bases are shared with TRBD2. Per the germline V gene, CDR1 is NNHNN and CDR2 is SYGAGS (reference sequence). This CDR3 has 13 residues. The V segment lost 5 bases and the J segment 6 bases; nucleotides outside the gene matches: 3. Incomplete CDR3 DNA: TGTGCCAGCGGACGACTGGGGGGGCGTGAACAGTAC. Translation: CASGRLGGREQY. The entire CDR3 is CASGRLGGREQYF.

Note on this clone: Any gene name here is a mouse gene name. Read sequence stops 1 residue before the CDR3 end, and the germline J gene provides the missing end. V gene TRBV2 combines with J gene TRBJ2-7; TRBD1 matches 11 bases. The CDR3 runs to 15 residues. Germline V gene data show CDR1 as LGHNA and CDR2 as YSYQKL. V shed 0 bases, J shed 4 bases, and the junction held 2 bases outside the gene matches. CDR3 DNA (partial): TGTGCCAGCAGCCAAGATGGGGACAGGGGGTATGAACAGTAC. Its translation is CASSQDGDRGYEQY. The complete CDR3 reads CASSQDGDRGYEQYF.

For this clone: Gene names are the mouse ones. The covered CDR3 bases are TGTGCCAGCAGCTTAGAGGGGGGCACCTTGTAC. Translation: CASSLEGGTLY. In full, the CDR3 is CASSLEGGTLYF. The rearrangement joins TRBV3 to TRBJ2-4; D might be TRBD1 or TRBD2, each matching 6 bases. Sequencing ends 1 residue short of the CDR3 end; the germline J gene provides the rest. Per the germline V gene, CDR1 is SNHLY and CDR2 is FYNGKV (reference sequence). Trimming left V 1 base short and J 8 bases short, with 7 bases between. The CDR3 has 12 residues. The full variable domain, with the rest looked up from reference TRBV3 and TRBJ2-4, is GPKVLQIPSHQIIDMGQMVTLNCDPVSNHLYFYWYKQILGQQMEFLVNFYNGKVMEKSKLFKDQFSVERPDGSYFTLKIQPTALEDSAVYFCASSLEGGTLYFGAGTRLSVL.

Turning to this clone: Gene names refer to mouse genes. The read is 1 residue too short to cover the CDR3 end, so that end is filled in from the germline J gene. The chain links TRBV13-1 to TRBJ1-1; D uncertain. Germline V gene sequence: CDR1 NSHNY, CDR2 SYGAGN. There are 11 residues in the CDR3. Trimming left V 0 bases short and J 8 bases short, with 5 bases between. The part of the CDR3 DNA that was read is TGTGCCAGCAGTGATGGGAGGGAAGTCTTC. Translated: CASSDGREVF. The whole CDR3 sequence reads CASSDGREVFF.

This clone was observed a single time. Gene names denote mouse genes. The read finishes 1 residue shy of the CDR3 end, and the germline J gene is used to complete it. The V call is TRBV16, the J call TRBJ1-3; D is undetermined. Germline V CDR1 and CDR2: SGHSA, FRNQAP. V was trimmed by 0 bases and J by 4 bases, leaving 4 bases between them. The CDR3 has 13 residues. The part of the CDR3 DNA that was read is TGTGCAAGCAGCTTAGATTGGGGAAATACGCTCTAT. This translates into CASSLDWGNTLY. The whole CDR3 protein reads CASSLDWGNTLYF.

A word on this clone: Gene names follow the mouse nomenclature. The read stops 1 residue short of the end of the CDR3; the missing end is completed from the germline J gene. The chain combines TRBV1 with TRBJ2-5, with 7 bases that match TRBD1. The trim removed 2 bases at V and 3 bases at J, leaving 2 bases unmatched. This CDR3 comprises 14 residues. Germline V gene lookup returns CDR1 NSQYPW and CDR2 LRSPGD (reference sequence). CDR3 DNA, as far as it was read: TGCACCTGCAGTGCACGGGACAGACAAGACACCCAGTAC. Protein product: CTCSARDRQDTQY. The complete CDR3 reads CTCSARDRQDTQYF. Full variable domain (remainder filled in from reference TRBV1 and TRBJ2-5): VTLLEQNPRWRLVPRGQAVNLRCILKNSQYPWMSWYQQDLQKQLQWLFTLRSPGDKEVKSLPGADYLATRVTDTELRLQVANMSQGRTLYCTCSARDRQDTQYFGPGTRLLVL.

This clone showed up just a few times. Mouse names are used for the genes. The DNA read from the CDR3 is TGTGCCAGCAGTCTGTCGGGAGAGGGCACCTTGTAC. This translates into CASSLSGEGTLY. The entire CDR3 protein is CASSLSGEGTLYF. The chain links TRBV26 to TRBJ2-4; no clear D gene. The read is 1 residue too short to cover the CDR3 end, so that end is filled in from the germline J gene. Germline assignment: CDR1 KGHPV and CDR2 FQNQEV (reference sequence). The CDR3 has 13 residues. V lost 0 bases, J lost 8 bases, and 9 bases lay in between.

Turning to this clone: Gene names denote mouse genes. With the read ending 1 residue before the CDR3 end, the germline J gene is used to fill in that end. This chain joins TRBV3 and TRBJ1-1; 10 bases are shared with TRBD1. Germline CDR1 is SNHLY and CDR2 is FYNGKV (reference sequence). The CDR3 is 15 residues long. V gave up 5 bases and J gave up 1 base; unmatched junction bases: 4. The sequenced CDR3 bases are TGTGCCAGCAGCCCCGACAGGGGGCGAAACACAGAAGTCTTC. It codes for CASSPDRGRNTEVF. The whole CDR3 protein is CASSPDRGRNTEVFF.